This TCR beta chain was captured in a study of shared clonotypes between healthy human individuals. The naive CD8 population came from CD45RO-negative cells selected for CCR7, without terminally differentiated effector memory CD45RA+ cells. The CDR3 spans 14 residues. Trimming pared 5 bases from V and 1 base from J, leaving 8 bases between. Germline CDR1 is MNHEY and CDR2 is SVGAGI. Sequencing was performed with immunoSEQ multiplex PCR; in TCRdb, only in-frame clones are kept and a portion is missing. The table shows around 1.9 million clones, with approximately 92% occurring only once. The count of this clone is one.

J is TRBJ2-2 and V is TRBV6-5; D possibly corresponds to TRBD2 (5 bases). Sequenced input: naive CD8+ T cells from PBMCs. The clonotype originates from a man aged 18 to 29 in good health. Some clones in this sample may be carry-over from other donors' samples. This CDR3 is CASSPRGNTGELFF. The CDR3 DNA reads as TGTGCCAGCAGTCCCCGGGGGAACACCGGGGAGCTGTTTTTT.